The 15 T cell receptor beta chains listed next were all sequenced from one sample in a study of yellow fever vaccine responses in identical twins. One entry per CDR3 protein results from TCRdb running MiXCR on the RT-PCR reads. The table lists around 2,000 distinct CDR3 sequences, roughly 80% of them singletons. The sequencing here drew on T cells from blood (PBMCs), unsorted or a sorted subset (not recorded which), taken before or after yellow fever vaccination (not recorded which). All receptors derive from a woman between 18 and 29 years old who received the yellow fever vaccine.

J is TRBJ2-1 and V is TRBV7-7; 8 bases map to TRBD2. This CDR3 has 13 amino acids. CDR1 is SSHAT and CDR2 is FNYEAQ in the germline V gene (reference sequence). Trimming took 5 bases from V and 5 from J; bases not matched to a gene: 2. The DNA for the CDR3 is TGTGCCAGCAGCACGCGGGAGGACAATGAGCAGTTCTTC. Translation: CASSTREDNEQFF.

J is TRBJ2-5 and V is TRBV11-1, with D possibly called TRBD1 or TRBD2 (5 bases each). CDR1 SGHAT and CDR2 FQDESV come from the germline V gene (reference sequence). Trimming stripped 3 bases from V and 2 bases from J, with 13 bases between. The CDR3 length is 15 residues. Here the CDR3 DNA reads TGTGCCAGCAGCTTTTCTCTCGGGGCACAAGAGACCCAGTACTTC. Protein: CASSFSLGAQETQYF. Combining the CDR3 with reference TRBV11-1 and TRBJ2-5 gives the whole variable domain EAEVAQSPRYKITEKSQAVAFWCDPISGHATLYWYRQILGQGPELLVQFQDESVVDDSQLPKDRFSAERLKGVDSTLKIQPAELGDSAMYLCASSFSLGAQETQYFGPGTRLLVL.

This chain uses TRBV11-3 with TRBJ2-5, with 10 bases lining up with TRBD2. The CDR3 is 15 amino acids. The junction had 9 bases not matched to a gene; V was cut back by 6 bases and J by 5 bases. The germline gives CDR1 SGHNT, CDR2 YENEEA. In DNA, the CDR3 is TGTGCCAGCAGTCAAGGACTAGCGGTTCCTGAGACCCAGTACTTC. This encodes CASSQGLAVPETQYF.

V is TRBV11-1 and J is TRBJ1-1; D is undetermined. Trimming took 5 bases from V and 0 from J, leaving 7 bases between them. In germline, CDR1 is SGHAT, CDR2 FQDESV (reference sequence). This CDR3 spans 13 amino acids. The CDR3 DNA is TGTGCCAGCAGCACCGACATGAACACTGAAGCTTTCTTT. It translates to CASSTDMNTEAFF. Looking up the rest from reference TRBV11-1 and TRBJ1-1 gives the full variable domain: EAEVAQSPRYKITEKSQAVAFWCDPISGHATLYWYRQILGQGPELLVQFQDESVVDDSQLPKDRFSAERLKGVDSTLKIQPAELGDSAMYLCASSTDMNTEAFFGQGTRLTVV.

This chain links TRBV10-3 with TRBJ1-1; no firm D call. V was clipped by 2 bases and J by 4 bases, with 11 bases between them. CDR1 and CDR2 from the germline V gene are ENHRY and SYGVKD. CDR3 size: 14 residues. The CDR3 nucleotides read TGTGCCATCAGTGAGGGAGGAGGGTTCACTGAAGCTTTCTTT. It yields the protein CAISEGGGFTEAFF.

The chain combines TRBV5-1 with TRBJ2-1, with TRBD2 matching over 7 bases. Trimming removed 5 bases from V and 9 bases from J; junction bases left unmatched: 14. Germline values: CDR1 SGHRS, CDR2 YFSETQ. CDR3 length: 15 amino acids. CDR3 nucleotide sequence: TGCGCCAGCAGACCCATCGCCACTAGCGCGGGTGAGCAGTTCTTC. Encoded protein: CASRPIATSAGEQFF.

The CDR3 sequence is CASSLAWNEKLFF. Written as DNA, the CDR3 is TGTGCCAGCAGTTTAGCTTGGAATGAAAAACTGTTTTTT. The V call is TRBV12-3 or TRBV12-4, the J call TRBJ1-4; D not certain. The CDR3 has 13 residues. Trimming took 0 bases from V and 5 from J, leaving 4 bases between them.

The V call is TRBV20-1, the J call TRBJ2-7, with no clear D. The ends were cut back, 6 bases at V and 0 bases at J, with 18 bases in the middle. The CDR3 length is 15 residues. The V gene's germline CDR1 is DFQATT and CDR2 SNEGSKA (reference sequence). CDR3 sequence: CSANDAGPTSYEQYV. CDR3 bases: TGCAGTGCCAACGACGCTGGACCTACCTCCTACGAGCAGTACGTC.

The chain couples TRBV11-2 to TRBJ2-7; D is unclear. The CDR3 is 14 residues long. Germline V gene sequence: CDR1 SGHAT, CDR2 FQNNGV. Trimming removed 3 bases at V and 3 bases at J, with 12 bases between. CDR3 amino acids: CASSFGLQNYEQYF. As DNA, the CDR3 is TGTGCCAGCAGCTTCGGTTTACAGAACTACGAGCAGTACTTC.

The chain carries TRBV13 and TRBJ2-2; perhaps TRBD2 as D (5 bases). The germline V gene has CDR1 PRHDT and CDR2 FYEKMQ (reference sequence). The CDR3 totals 14 residues. Between the trimmed V and J ends, which lost 4 bases and 4 bases, there was a span of 10 bases. CDR3 sequence: CASSSRLTTGELFF. CDR3 coding DNA: TGTGCCAGCAGCTCCAGACTAACCACCGGGGAGCTGTTTTTT.

This clonotype occurred once. The V gene is TRBV29-1, the J gene TRBJ1-3, with D tentatively TRBD1 (5 bases). The CDR3 loop spans 15 amino acids. The ends were cut back, 6 bases at V and 0 bases at J, with 15 bases in the middle. The germline gives CDR1 SQVTM, CDR2 ANQGSEA. The CDR3 region is CSVQPGGYSGNTIYF. DNA for the CDR3: TGCAGCGTCCAACCCGGGGGATACTCTGGAAACACCATATATTTT. The full variable domain, its missing parts supplied by reference TRBV29-1 and TRBJ1-3, is SAVISQKPSRDICQRGTSLTIQCQVDSQVTMMFWYRQQPGQSLTLIATANQGSEATYESGFVIDKFPISRPNLTFSTLTVSNMSPEDSSIYLCSVQPGGYSGNTIYFGEGSWLTVV.

The rearrangement uses TRBV2 and TRBJ1-6, with a weak D call TRBD1 (6 bases). Looked up from germline, CDR1 is SNHLY and CDR2 is FYNNEI. The CDR3 runs to 12 residues. V shed 7 bases and J shed 11 bases, with 12 bases lying between them. Written as DNA, the CDR3 is TGTGCCAGCACACAGGGTTCGCCACCCCTCCACTTT. Translating it yields CASTQGSPPLHF. Looking up the rest from reference TRBV2 and TRBJ1-6 gives the full variable domain: EPEVTQTPSHQVTQMGQEVILRCVPISNHLYFYWYRQILGQKVEFLVSFYNNEISEKSEIFDDQFSVERPDGSNFTLKIRSTKLEDSAMYFCASTQGSPPLHFGNGTRLTVT.

V gene TRBV2 combines with J gene TRBJ2-3; no firm D call. The CDR3 totals 16 residues. Trimming stripped 2 bases from V and 0 bases from J, with 12 bases between. The germline gives CDR1 SNHLY, CDR2 FYNNEI. The CDR3 region has the DNA TGTGCCAGCAGTGAATGGCTAGTTTCTAGCACAGATACGCAGTATTTT. Translation gives CASSEWLVSSTDTQYF.

This clonotype turned up a few times. V is TRBV3-1 and J is TRBJ2-1, with 9 bases aligning to TRBD2. V gave up 3 bases and J gave up 9 bases; unmatched junction bases: 6. The length of the CDR3 is 14 residues. Per germline, CDR1 LGHDT and CDR2 YNNKEL (reference sequence). The CDR3 DNA reads as TGTGCCAGCAGCCATCGCGGGAGGGCGATTGAGCAGTTCTTC. Amino acids: CASSHRGRAIEQFF.

This clonotype has more than one count but fewer than ten. The chain links TRBV7-9 to TRBJ2-7, with a possible D match to TRBD2 (6 bases). CDR1 SEHNR and CDR2 FQNEAQ come from the germline V gene (reference sequence). Trimming left V 6 bases short and J 4 bases short, with 10 bases between. This CDR3 comprises 12 residues. The CDR3 sequence: CASSSGEYEQYF. CDR3 nucleotide sequence: TGTGCCAGCAGTTCGGGGGAGTACGAGCAGTACTTC.